This T cell receptor beta chain was sequenced for a study of T cells in Graves' hyperthyroidism and ophthalmopathy. RNA transcripts were the template for amplifying TCR beta CDR3 regions. In the first-round RT-PCR of the TCR CDR3, the HTBI primer set was used. One entry per CDR3 protein results from TCRdb running MiXCR on the multiplex PCR reads. The sample shows approximately 490,000 distinct CDR3 sequences, approximately 23% of them seen only once. This clonotype has just a few counts. Its antigen is unknown. Findings and limits, study-wide: Expanded thyroid clonotypes (above 0.001) were mostly also found in blood.

Per germline, CDR1 SGHTA and CDR2 FQGNSA. This CDR3 comprises 17 residues. The trim removed 5 bases at V and 0 bases at J, leaving 4 bases unmatched. The sequence was collected from a woman in her 70s with Graves' ophthalmopathy. This chain connects TRBV7-2 to TRBJ2-1; 13 nucleotides align to TRBD2. Sample: blood. The CDR3 here is CASSQTSGRASYNEQFF. CDR3 in DNA: TGTGCCAGCAGCCAAACTAGCGGGAGGGCCTCCTACAATGAGCAGTTCTTC.